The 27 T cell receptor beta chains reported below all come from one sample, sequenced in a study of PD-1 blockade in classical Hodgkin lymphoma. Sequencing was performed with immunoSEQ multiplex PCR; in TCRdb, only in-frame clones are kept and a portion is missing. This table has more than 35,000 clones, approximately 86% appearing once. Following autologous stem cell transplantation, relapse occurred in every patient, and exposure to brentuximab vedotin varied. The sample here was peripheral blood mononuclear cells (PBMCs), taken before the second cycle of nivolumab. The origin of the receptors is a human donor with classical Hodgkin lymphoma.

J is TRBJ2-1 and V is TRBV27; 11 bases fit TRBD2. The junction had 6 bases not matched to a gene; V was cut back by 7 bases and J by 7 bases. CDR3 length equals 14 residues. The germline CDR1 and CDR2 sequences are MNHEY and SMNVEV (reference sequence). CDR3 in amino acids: CASTISGRGNEQFF. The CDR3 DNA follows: TGTGCCAGCACCATTAGCGGGAGGGGGAATGAGCAGTTCTTC.

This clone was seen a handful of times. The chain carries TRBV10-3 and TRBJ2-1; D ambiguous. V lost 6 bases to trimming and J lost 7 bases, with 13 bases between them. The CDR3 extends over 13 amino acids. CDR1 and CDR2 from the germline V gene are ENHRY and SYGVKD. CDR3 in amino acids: CAISPKNGNEQFF. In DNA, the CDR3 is TGTGCCATCAGCCCCAAAAACGGGAATGAGCAGTTCTTC.

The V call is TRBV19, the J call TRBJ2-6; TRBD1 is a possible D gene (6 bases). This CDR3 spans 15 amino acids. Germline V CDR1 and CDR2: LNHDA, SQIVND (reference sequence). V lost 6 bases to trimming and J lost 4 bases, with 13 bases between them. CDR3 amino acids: CASSGTLAGANVLTF. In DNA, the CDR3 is TGTGCCAGTAGCGGGACATTGGCGGGGGCCAACGTCCTGACTTTC.

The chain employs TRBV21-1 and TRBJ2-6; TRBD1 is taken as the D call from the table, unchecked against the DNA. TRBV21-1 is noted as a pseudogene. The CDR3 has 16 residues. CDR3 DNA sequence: TGTGCCAGCAGCACAAACAGGTTCAATGGGGCCAACGTCCTGACTTTC. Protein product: CASSTNRFNGANVLTF.

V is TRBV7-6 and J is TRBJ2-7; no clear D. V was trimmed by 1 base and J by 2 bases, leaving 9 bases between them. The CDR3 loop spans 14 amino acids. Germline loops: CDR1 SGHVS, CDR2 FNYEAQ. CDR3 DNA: TGTGCCAGCAGCTTAGGCGGCACTACCTACGAGCAGTACTTC. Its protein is CASSLGGTTYEQYF.

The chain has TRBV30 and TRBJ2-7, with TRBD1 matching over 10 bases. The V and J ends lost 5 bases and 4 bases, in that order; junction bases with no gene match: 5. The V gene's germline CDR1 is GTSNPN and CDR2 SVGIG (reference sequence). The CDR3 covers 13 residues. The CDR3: CAWGQGVLYEQYF. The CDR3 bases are TGTGCCTGGGGACAGGGGGTTTTGTACGAGCAGTACTTC.

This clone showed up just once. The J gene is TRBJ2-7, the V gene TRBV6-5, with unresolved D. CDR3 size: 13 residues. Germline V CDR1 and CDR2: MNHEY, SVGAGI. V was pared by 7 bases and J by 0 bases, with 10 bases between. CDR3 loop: CASKRQSSYEQYF. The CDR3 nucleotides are TGTGCCAGCAAGCGTCAGTCCTCCTACGAGCAGTACTTC.

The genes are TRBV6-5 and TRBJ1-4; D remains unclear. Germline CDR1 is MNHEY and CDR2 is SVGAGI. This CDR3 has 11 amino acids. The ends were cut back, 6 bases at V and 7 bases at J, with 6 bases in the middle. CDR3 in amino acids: CASSFAEKLFF. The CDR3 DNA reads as TGTGCCAGCAGCTTCGCTGAAAAACTGTTTTTT.

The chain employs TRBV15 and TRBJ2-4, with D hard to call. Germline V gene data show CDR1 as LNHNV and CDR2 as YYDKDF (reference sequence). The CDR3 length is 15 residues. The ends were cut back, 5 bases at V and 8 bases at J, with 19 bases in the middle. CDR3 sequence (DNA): TGTGCCACCAGCGTCCCCGGGCCAAGGGAACACATTCAGTACTTC. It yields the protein CATSVPGPREHIQYF.

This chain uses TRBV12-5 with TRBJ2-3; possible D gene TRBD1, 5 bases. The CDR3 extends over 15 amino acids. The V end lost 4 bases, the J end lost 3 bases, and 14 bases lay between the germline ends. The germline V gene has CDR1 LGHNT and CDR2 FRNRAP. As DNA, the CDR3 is TGTGCTAGTGGTTCTCCTCGACAGATTACAGATACGCAGTATTTT. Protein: CASGSPRQITDTQYF.

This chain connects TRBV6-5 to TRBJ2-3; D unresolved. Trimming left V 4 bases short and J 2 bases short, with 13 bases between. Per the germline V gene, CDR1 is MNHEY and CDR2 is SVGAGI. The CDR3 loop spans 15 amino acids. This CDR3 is CASSLGWKVTDTQYF. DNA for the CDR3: TGTGCCAGCAGTTTAGGGTGGAAGGTCACAGATACGCAGTATTTT.

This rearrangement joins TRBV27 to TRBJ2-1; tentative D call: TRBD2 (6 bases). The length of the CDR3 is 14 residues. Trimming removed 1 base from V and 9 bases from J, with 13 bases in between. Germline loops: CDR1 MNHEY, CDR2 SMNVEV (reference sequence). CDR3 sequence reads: CASSLLEGSREQFF. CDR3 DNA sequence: TGTGCCAGCAGTTTATTGGAGGGATCTCGTGAGCAGTTCTTC.

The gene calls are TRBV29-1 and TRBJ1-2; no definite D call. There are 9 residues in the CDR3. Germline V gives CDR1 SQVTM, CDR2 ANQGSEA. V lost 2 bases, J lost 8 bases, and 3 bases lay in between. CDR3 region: CSVELGYTF. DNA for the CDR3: TGCAGCGTTGAATTGGGCTACACCTTC.

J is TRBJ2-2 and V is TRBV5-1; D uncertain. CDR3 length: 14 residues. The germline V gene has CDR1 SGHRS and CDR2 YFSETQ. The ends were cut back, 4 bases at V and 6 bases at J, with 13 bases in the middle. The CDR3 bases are TGCGCCAGCAGCACTCAGGATTGGTCCGGGGAGCTGTTTTTT. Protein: CASSTQDWSGELFF.

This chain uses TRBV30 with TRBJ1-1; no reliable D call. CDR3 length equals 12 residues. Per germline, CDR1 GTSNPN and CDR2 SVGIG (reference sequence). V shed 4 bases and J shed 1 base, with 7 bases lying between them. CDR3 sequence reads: CAWTDGNTEAFF. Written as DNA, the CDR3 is TGTGCCTGGACGGACGGGAACACTGAAGCTTTCTTT.

Here the CDR3 reads CASSDPRRSTDTQYF. Written as DNA, the CDR3 is TGTGCCAGCAGCGATCCCCGACGTTCCACAGATACGCAGTATTTT. This chain uses TRBV5-6 with TRBJ2-3, with no clear D. Germline V CDR1 and CDR2: SGHDT, YYEEEE. The CDR3 is 15 residues long. V lost 4 bases to trimming and J lost 2 bases, with 14 bases between them.

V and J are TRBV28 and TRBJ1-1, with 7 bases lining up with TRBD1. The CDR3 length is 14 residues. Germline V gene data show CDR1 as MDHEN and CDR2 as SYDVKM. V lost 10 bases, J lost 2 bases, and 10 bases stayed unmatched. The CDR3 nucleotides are TGTGCCACGAAACAGGGACAGCTAAACACTGAAGCTTTCTTT. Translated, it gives CATKQGQLNTEAFF. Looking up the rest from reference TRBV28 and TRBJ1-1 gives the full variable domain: DVKVTQSSRYLVKRTGEKVFLECVQDMDHENMFWYRQDPGLGLRLIYFSYDVKMKEKGDIPEGYSVSREKKERFSLILESASTNQTSMYLCATKQGQLNTEAFFGQGTRLTVV.

The CDR3, as DNA: TGCGCCAGCAGCTTCGGACAGGGGGGTAATGAAAAACTGTTTTTT. Translated, it gives CASSFGQGGNEKLFF. V is TRBV5-1 and J is TRBJ1-4; 10 nucleotides agree with TRBD1. The V segment lost 2 bases and the J segment 4 bases; nucleotides outside the gene matches: 2. The germline gives CDR1 SGHRS, CDR2 YFSETQ. The CDR3 contains 15 residues.

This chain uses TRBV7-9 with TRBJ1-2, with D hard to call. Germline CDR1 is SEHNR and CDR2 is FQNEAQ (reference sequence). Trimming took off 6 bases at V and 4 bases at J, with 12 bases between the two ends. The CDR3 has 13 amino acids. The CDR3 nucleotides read TGTGCCAGCAGTCTGGACGGGATCTATGGCTACACCTTC. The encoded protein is CASSLDGIYGYTF.

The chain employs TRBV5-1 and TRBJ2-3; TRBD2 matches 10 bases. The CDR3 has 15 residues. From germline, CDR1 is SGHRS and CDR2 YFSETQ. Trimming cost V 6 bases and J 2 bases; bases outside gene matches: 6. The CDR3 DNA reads TGCGCCAGCAAGGATCTAGCGGGAGTCACAGATACGCAGTATTTT. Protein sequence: CASKDLAGVTDTQYF.

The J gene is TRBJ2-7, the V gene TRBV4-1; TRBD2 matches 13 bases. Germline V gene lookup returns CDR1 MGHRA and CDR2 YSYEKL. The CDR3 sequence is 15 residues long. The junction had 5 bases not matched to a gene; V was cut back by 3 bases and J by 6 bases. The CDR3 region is CASSQELAGGLEQYF. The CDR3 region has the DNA TGCGCCAGCAGCCAGGAACTAGCGGGAGGGCTCGAGCAGTACTTC.

The CDR3 reads CAWTGGSNQPQHF. Written as DNA, the CDR3 is TGTGCCTGGACGGGGGGAAGCAATCAGCCCCAGCATTTT. V gene TRBV30 combines with J gene TRBJ1-5, with a tentative D call TRBD1 (5 bases). The CDR3 covers 13 residues. Germline CDR1 GTSNPN, CDR2 SVGIG (reference sequence). The ends were cut back, 4 bases at V and 1 base at J, with 8 bases in the middle.

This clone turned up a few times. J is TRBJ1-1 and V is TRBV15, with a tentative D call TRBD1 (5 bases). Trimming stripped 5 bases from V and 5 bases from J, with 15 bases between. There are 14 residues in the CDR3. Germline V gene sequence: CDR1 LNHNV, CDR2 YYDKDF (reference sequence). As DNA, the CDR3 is TGTGCCACCAGCGCCGGGGGAGAATGGACTGAAGCTTTCTTT. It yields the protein CATSAGGEWTEAFF.

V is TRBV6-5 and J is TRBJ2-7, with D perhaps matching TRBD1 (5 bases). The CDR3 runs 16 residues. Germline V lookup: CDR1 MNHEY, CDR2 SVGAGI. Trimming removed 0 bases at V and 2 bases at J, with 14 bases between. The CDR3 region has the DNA TGTGCCAGCAGTTACTCGATGTTAAGGGGTGCCTACGAGCAGTACTTC. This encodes CASSYSMLRGAYEQYF.

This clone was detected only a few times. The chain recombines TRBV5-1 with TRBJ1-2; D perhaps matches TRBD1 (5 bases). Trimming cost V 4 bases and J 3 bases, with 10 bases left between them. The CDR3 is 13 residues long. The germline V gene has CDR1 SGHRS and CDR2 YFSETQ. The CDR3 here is CASSGAEDYGYTF. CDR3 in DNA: TGCGCCAGCAGCGGGGCGGAGGACTATGGCTACACCTTC. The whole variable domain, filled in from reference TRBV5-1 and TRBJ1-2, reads KAGVTQTPRYLIKTRGQQVTLSCSPISGHRSVSWYQQTPGQGLQFLFEYFSETQRNKGNFPGRFSGRQFSNSRSEMNVSTLELGDSALYLCASSGAEDYGYTFGSGTRLTVV.

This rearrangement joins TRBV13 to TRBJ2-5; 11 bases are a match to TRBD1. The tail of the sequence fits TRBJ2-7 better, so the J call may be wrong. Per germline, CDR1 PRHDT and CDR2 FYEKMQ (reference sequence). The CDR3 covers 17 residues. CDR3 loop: CASSLGAWDRGAYEQYF. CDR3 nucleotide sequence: TGTGCCAGCAGCTTAGGCGCGTGGGACAGGGGGGCCTACGAGCAGTACTTC.

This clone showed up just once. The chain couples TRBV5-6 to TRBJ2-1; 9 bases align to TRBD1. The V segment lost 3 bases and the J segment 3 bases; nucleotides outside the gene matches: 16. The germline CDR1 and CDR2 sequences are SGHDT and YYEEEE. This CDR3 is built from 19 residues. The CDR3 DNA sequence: TGTGCCAGCAGCTCGAGGACAGGGGCCCCTAGCTCGTTCTACAATGAGCAGTTCTTC. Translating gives CASSSRTGAPSSFYNEQFF.